The entry below gives a single T cell receptor beta chain sequence along with its context. These data belong to a study of blood T cell repertoires in COVID-19. Study-wide background: The origin of the acute and convalescent COVID-19 samples was the United States, Italy and Spain. The analysed material was cDNA or gDNA that came from T cells, B-cell-depleted T cells, or PBMCs.

Assay used: immunoSEQ multiplex PCR; TCRdb lists only in-frame clones, some missing. This sample has more than 300,000 clones, with about nine tenths found just once. Followed over time, Seattle patients had been enrolled while infection was active. V lost 2 bases to trimming and J lost 4 bases, with 11 bases between them. Germline V gene lookup returns CDR1 MNHNY and CDR2 SVGAGI (reference sequence). The CDR3 is made up of 14 amino acids. The sequence was obtained from a woman in her thirties with COVID-19, enrolled during active disease. The sample was peripheral blood. The genes are TRBV6-6 and TRBJ1-2, with D perhaps matching TRBD1 (6 bases). CDR3 protein: CASSYLDRSYGYTF. The CDR3 coding sequence is TGTGCCAGCAGTTACCTAGACAGGAGCTATGGCTACACCTTC.